These T cell receptor beta chains were read from a single sample in a study of T cell responses to AZD1222 COVID-19 vaccine. Sequencing used immunoSEQ multiplex PCR; TCRdb keeps in-frame clones, though not all of them. This sample has fewer than 200,000 clones, with 94% found just once. Sequencing was performed on peripheral blood, taken 28 days after the second AZD1222 dose. Every receptor here comes from an adult who received the AZD1222 COVID-19 vaccine. CDR3s include the opening cysteine and the closing phenylalanine or tryptophan. D genes are given only for firm matches.

v_call	d_call	cdr3_aa
TRBV3-1/TRBV3-2	TRBD1	CASSSRQGRPNEQFF
TRBV4-1	.	CASSQGTGRAYEQYF
TRBV9	TRBD1	CASSPLTGDNYEQYF
TRBV30	.	CAWSPMRNTEAFF
TRBV27	.	CASSSQGQETQYF
TRBV25-1	.	CASSGTLELFF
TRBV19	.	CASSMWGEQYF
TRBV6-6	.	CASSYWGDAEAFF
TRBV6-1	.	CASSETENTEAFF
TRBV27	TRBD1	CASSLQGAVNEKLFF
TRBV7-2	.	CASSFRGGTDTQYF
TRBV5-1	.	CASSSGSQGSEQYF
TRBV11-2	TRBD2	CATLSWTSRGNEQFF
TRBV2	.	CASSDLETPLRETQYF
TRBV18	TRBD1	CASSVTGTASGNTIYF
TRBV5-1	.	CASSPSGGAGETQYF
TRBV5-1	.	CASSLLQGYEQYF
TRBV28	TRBD1	CASSWGDRPGYTF
TRBV2	.	CASSGRVGYGYTF
TRBV14	.	CASSQRGGWSPLHF
TRBV7-2	.	CASRPDSGTYEQYF
TRBV7-9	.	CASGPGYNYEQYF
TRBV7-3	TRBD1	CASSLKGAGTPGNEQFF
TRBV15	.	CATSRDRPYNEQFF
TRBV28	TRBD2	CASRRLSGRQEIKQFF
TRBV24-1	.	CATSDSSDYRANEQFF